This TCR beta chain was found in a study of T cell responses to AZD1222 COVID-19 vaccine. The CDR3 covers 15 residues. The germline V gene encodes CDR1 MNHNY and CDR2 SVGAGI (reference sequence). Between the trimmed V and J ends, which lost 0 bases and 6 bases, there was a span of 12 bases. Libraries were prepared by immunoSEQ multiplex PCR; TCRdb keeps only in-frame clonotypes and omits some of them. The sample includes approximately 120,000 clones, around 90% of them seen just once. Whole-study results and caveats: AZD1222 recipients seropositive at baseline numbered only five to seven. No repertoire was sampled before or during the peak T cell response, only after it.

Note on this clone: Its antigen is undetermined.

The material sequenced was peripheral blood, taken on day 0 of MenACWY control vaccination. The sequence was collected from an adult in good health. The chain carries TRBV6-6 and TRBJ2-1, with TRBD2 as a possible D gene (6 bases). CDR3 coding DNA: TGTGCCAGCAGTTACTCGAGGGGCGGGATCAATGAGCAGTTCTTC. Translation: CASSYSRGGINEQFF.